This TCR beta chain was captured by sequencing in a study of CD8+ T cells in alopecia areata. Points from the study as a whole: Affected scalp, especially in alopecia totalis/universalis, had a higher clonality than normal scalp did.

The authors extracted RNA and reverse transcribed it into cDNA as the sequencing template. Clones were sequenced by immunoSEQ multiplex PCR, and TCRdb holds only the in-frame ones, with some missing. The profile shows over 250,000 clones, about three fifths of them singletons. The V gene's germline CDR1 is SGHTA and CDR2 FQGTGA. The CDR3 covers 17 residues. V shed 0 bases, J shed 3 bases, and the junction held 7 bases outside the gene matches. Indicated treatment: oral pan-JAK inhibitor, 5-10 mg twice daily. Researchers gathered lesional scalp punch biopsies and peripheral blood from patients with alopecia areata. Note on this clone: What it binds is unknown.

The sequences come from CD4+ T cells sorted from blood, collected at approximately week 51, from a patient treated with tofacitinib. The receptor was isolated from a human donor with alopecia areata. This chain uses TRBV7-3 with TRBJ2-7, with 11 bases lining up with TRBD1. Written as DNA, the CDR3 is TGTGCCAGCAGCTTAACCCTGGACAGGGGGCTTGGCTACGAGCAGTACTTC. It translates to CASSLTLDRGLGYEQYF.